The 27 T cell receptor beta chains in this list originate from one sample, sequenced in a study of shared clonotypes between healthy human individuals (TCRdb year 2020). The library was made by the immunoSEQ multiplex PCR assay. TCRdb took over this immuneACCESS table, retaining in-frame rearrangements with V and J assigned. Such tables are incomplete; in checked studies, under half of the missing clones stem from an unresolved V gene, and the remainder is unexplained. Recorded for this sample are roughly 2.2 million clones; 92% of them occurred a single time. The ten top clones hold approximately 0.41% of the sample. The sequencing input was naive CD4+ T cells from PBMCs. The label giving this sample's cell subset or site can be read as: CD45RA+ positively selected. The source is a young man in good health. Some clones in this sample may be carry-over from other donors' samples.

The chain links TRBV7-2 to TRBJ1-3; D uncertain. Trimming pared 3 bases from V and 3 bases from J, leaving 12 bases between. CDR1 is SGHTA and CDR2 is FQGNSA in the germline V gene. This CDR3 has 15 residues. The CDR3 loop is CASSFGGPSGNTIYF. For the CDR3, the DNA is TGTGCCAGCAGCTTCGGTGGGCCTAGTGGAAACACCATATATTTT.

The rearrangement links TRBV6-1 to TRBJ1-1; no definite D call. CDR3 length: 13 amino acids. Germline values: CDR1 MNHNS, CDR2 SASEGT. V lost 8 bases and J 1 base, leaving 11 bases between the germline ends. Here the CDR3 reads CASGVIPNTEAFF. CDR3 nucleotide sequence: TGTGCCAGCGGGGTGATACCGAACACTGAAGCTTTCTTT.

V usage is TRBV28 and J usage is TRBJ2-7; perhaps TRBD1 as D (5 bases). Trimming took 3 bases from V and 2 from J, leaving 11 bases between them. This CDR3 spans 14 amino acids. CDR1 and CDR2 from the germline V gene are MDHEN and SYDVKM. The CDR3 coding sequence is TGTGCCAGCAGTTTCCTCCGCAGGGCCTACGAGCAGTACTTC. Its translation: CASSFLRRAYEQYF.

V usage is TRBV6-6 and J usage is TRBJ1-4; 9 nucleotides align to TRBD1. Trimming cost V 6 bases and J 16 bases; bases outside gene matches: 6. This CDR3 region has 11 residues. CDR1 is MNHNY, CDR2 SVGAGI, per germline (reference sequence). The CDR3 here is CASSRDRVKFF. The CDR3 nucleotides read TGTGCCAGCAGCAGGGACAGGGTCAAGTTTTTT.

The chain joins TRBV27 to TRBJ2-6, with TRBD1 identical over 10 bases. The CDR3 length is 18 residues. Unmatched junction bases numbered 4, after V lost 2 bases and J lost 0 bases. The germline CDR1 and CDR2 sequences are MNHEY and SMNVEV (reference sequence). The DNA of the CDR3 is TGTGCCAGCAGTTTAGGTAGGACAGGGGGCTCTGGGGCCAACGTCCTGACTTTC. Its protein product is CASSLGRTGGSGANVLTF.

V usage is TRBV5-1 and J usage is TRBJ2-1; 16 nucleotides align to TRBD2. In germline, CDR1 is SGHRS, CDR2 YFSETQ. The CDR3 spans 17 residues. V lost 6 bases, J lost 10 bases, and 13 bases stayed unmatched. CDR3 in DNA: TGCGCCAGCACCCTCCACCCTGGGACTAGCGGGGGGGTGGAGCAGTTCTTC. Its translation: CASTLHPGTSGGVEQFF.

Points on this clone: The same CDR3 is also encoded by other DNA sequences in this sample. The genes are TRBV9 and TRBJ2-7; 11 bases agree with TRBD1. The CDR3 loop spans 14 amino acids. The germline V gene has CDR1 SGDLS and CDR2 YYNGEE. V was clipped by 5 bases and J by 1 base; unmatched bases: 2. The CDR3 DNA is TGTGCCAGCAGTGGGACAGGGGGTTCCTACGAGCAGTACTTC. This codes for CASSGTGGSYEQYF.

This clone appeared a single time. This sample also contains other DNA sequences that code for the same CDR3. The V call is TRBV7-3, the J call TRBJ2-3, with 12 positions matching TRBD2. Trimming cost V 6 bases and J 2 bases; bases outside gene matches: 6. Germline-derived CDR1 and CDR2 are SGHTA and FQGTGA. The length of the CDR3 is 16 residues. The CDR3 sequence is CASSSGLAGSTDTQYF. The DNA of the CDR3 is TGTGCCAGCAGTTCCGGACTAGCGGGATCCACAGATACGCAGTATTTT.

The chain combines TRBV29-1 with TRBJ2-1; D not certain. Per the germline V gene, CDR1 is SQVTM and CDR2 is ANQGSEA. V lost 7 bases to trimming and J lost 5 bases, with 12 bases between them. CDR3 size: 12 residues. The CDR3 DNA reads as TGCAGCGCCGCCCCTCCTCACAATGAGCAGTTCTTC. It translates to CSAAPPHNEQFF.

The chain links TRBV28 to TRBJ2-1; D gene uncertain. The CDR3 sequence is 12 residues long. Germline CDR1 reads MDHEN; CDR2 reads SYDVKM. The V gene lost 4 bases and the J gene lost 14 bases, with 15 bases spanning the gap. The CDR3 sequence: CASSSLGRKEFF. CDR3 coding DNA: TGTGCCAGCAGTTCCCTAGGTAGGAAAGAGTTCTTC.

The V gene is TRBV19, the J gene TRBJ2-5; D possibly uses TRBD1 or TRBD2 (7 bases each). From germline, CDR1 is LNHDA and CDR2 SQIVND (reference sequence). The CDR3 contains 14 residues. The V and J ends lost 7 bases and 4 bases respectively, with 16 bases between them. The CDR3 nucleotides read TGTGCCAGTACCATGACAGGGAGGGGAGAGACCCAGTACTTC. It encodes CASTMTGRGETQYF.

The chain links TRBV27 to TRBJ2-3, with D hard to call. V shed 4 bases and J shed 4 bases, with 12 bases lying between them. The CDR3 is made up of 14 amino acids. Per germline, CDR1 MNHEY and CDR2 SMNVEV (reference sequence). CDR3 sequence: CASSYKDPSDTQYF. As DNA, the CDR3 is TGTGCCAGCAGTTACAAGGACCCGTCAGATACGCAGTATTTT.

The genes are TRBV29-1 and TRBJ2-3, with D perhaps TRBD1 (6 bases). The V gene lost 7 bases and the J gene lost 2 bases, with 13 bases spanning the gap. Germline CDR1 reads SQVTM; CDR2 reads ANQGSEA. This CDR3 spans 13 amino acids. CDR3 region: CSGGGALTDTQYF. The CDR3 DNA reads TGCAGCGGAGGGGGAGCGCTCACAGATACGCAGTATTTT.

This chain joins TRBV5-1 and TRBJ1-2, with a tentative D call TRBD1 (5 bases). From germline, CDR1 is SGHRS and CDR2 YFSETQ. The CDR3 contains 14 residues. The ends were cut back, 3 bases at V and 5 bases at J, with 14 bases in the middle. The CDR3, as DNA: TGCGCCAGCAGCTCCTTAGACAGCTTATATGGCTACACCTTC. It translates to CASSSLDSLYGYTF.

The chain uses TRBV10-3 and TRBJ2-1; a weak D match, TRBD2 (6 bases). The ends were cut back, 1 base at V and 5 bases at J, with 12 bases in the middle. This CDR3 is built from 15 residues. The V gene's germline CDR1 is ENHRY and CDR2 SYGVKD. The chain's CDR3 is CAISEFRENDNEQFF. The CDR3 DNA follows: TGTGCCATCAGTGAGTTTCGGGAGAATGACAATGAGCAGTTCTTC.

The chain uses TRBV6-5 and TRBJ1-3; no firm D call. CDR3 length: 16 residues. The germline V and J ends were trimmed by 3 bases and 1 base, with 13 bases remaining between them. Germline CDR1 and CDR2: MNHEY and SVGAGI. DNA of the CDR3: TGTGCCAGCAGTTATGGCAGCTCAAATTCTGGAAACACCATATATTTT. Its protein is CASSYGSSNSGNTIYF.

The rearrangement uses TRBV5-4 and TRBJ2-1; unclear D gene. Germline CDR1 is SGHNT and CDR2 is YYREEE (reference sequence). Trimming removed 4 bases from V and 5 bases from J, with 10 bases in between. This CDR3 is built from 13 residues. The CDR3 loop is CASSTDRDNEQFF. The CDR3, as DNA: TGTGCCAGCAGCACAGACCGAGACAATGAGCAGTTCTTC.

The V call is TRBV29-1, the J call TRBJ1-1; maybe TRBD1 (5 bases). Trimming pared 2 bases from V and 5 bases from J, leaving 12 bases between. CDR3 length: 13 residues. Germline loops: CDR1 SQVTM, CDR2 ANQGSEA. In DNA form, the CDR3 reads TGCAGCGTTGAAAGGGGACTGGGGACTGAAGCTTTCTTT. This gives the protein CSVERGLGTEAFF.

The chain recombines TRBV6-1 with TRBJ1-3; D remains ambiguous. Germline CDR1 and CDR2: MNHNS and SASEGT. This CDR3 has 14 amino acids. V lost 11 bases to trimming and J lost 0 bases, with 14 bases between them. CDR3 bases: TGTGCCGCCCAACTAACATACTCTGGAAACACCATATATTTT. The encoded protein is CAAQLTYSGNTIYF.

This chain joins TRBV6-4 and TRBJ2-1, with D uncertain. Trimming cost V 3 bases and J 7 bases, with 10 bases left between them. The CDR3 covers 13 residues. Germline lookup yields CDR1 MRHNA and CDR2 SNTAGT. CDR3 coding DNA: TGTGCCAGCAGTGAAATAGGGTGGAATGAGCAGTTCTTC. Its translation: CASSEIGWNEQFF.

This rearrangement joins TRBV4-1 to TRBJ1-2, with a weak D call TRBD1 (6 bases). The CDR3 spans 13 residues. Germline CDR1 and CDR2: MGHRA and YSYEKL. V was cut by 0 bases and J by 8 bases, with 10 bases left in between. The DNA of the CDR3 is TGCGCCAGCAGCCAAGAACAGGGCTGGGGCTACACCTTC. This encodes CASSQEQGWGYTF.

This clone was counted between two and nine times. The V call is TRBV19, the J call TRBJ1-1, with TRBD1 as a possible D gene (6 bases). CDR1 and CDR2 from the germline V gene are LNHDA and SQIVND (reference sequence). This CDR3 contains 14 residues. V lost 9 bases, J lost 4 bases, and 18 bases lay in between. The CDR3 spells CASRRAGGGTEAFF. The CDR3 region has the DNA TGTGCCAGCCGGAGGGCGGGGGGCGGCACTGAAGCTTTCTTT.

The rearrangement joins TRBV19 to TRBJ1-3, with D perhaps matching TRBD1 (5 bases). V lost 6 bases to trimming and J lost 0 bases, with 6 bases between them. The CDR3 has 13 amino acids. Germline V lookup: CDR1 LNHDA, CDR2 SQIVND (reference sequence). CDR3 bases: TGTGCCAGTAGCGACAGCTCTGGAAACACCATATATTTT. Translating gives CASSDSSGNTIYF. Together with reference TRBV19 and TRBJ1-3, the CDR3 gives the full variable domain: DGGITQSPKYLFRKEGQNVTLSCEQNLNHDAMYWYRQDPGQGLRLIYYSQIVNDFQKGDIAEGYSVSREKKESFPLTVTSAQKNPTAFYLCASSDSSGNTIYFGEGSWLTVV.

The J gene is TRBJ2-4, the V gene TRBV9; 8 positions agree with TRBD1. Trimming took 3 bases from V and 1 from J; bases not matched to a gene: 12. The CDR3 loop spans 18 amino acids. Germline assignment: CDR1 SGDLS and CDR2 YYNGEE. Written as DNA, the CDR3 is TGTGCCAGCAGCGGCACCCCCCAGGGGGCCGGGGCCAAAAACATTCAGTACTTC. This translates into CASSGTPQGAGAKNIQYF.

This rearrangement joins TRBV11-2 to TRBJ2-1; D tentatively fits TRBD1 or TRBD2 (5 bases each). CDR1 SGHAT and CDR2 FQNNGV come from the germline V gene. Trimming left V 1 base short and J 6 bases short, with 19 bases between. The CDR3 is 17 residues long. Here the CDR3 reads CASSLGGRDAIFNEQFF. CDR3 sequence (DNA): TGTGCCAGCAGCTTAGGAGGCCGGGACGCCATATTCAATGAGCAGTTCTTC.

The chain uses TRBV7-9 and TRBJ1-1; D unresolved. The CDR3 is made up of 14 amino acids. Germline CDR1 and CDR2: SEHNR and FQNEAQ (reference sequence). V lost 5 bases to trimming and J lost 0 bases, with 10 bases between them. CDR3 amino acids: CASSRGSLNTEAFF. CDR3 bases: TGTGCCAGCAGCCGAGGGAGCCTGAACACTGAAGCTTTCTTT.

This chain uses TRBV4-2 with TRBJ2-2, with 9 nucleotides matching TRBD1. Germline CDR1 reads LGHNA; CDR2 reads YNFKEQ. Germline trimming cut 4 bases from V and 6 bases from J; bases unmatched to any gene: 12. The CDR3 spans 17 residues. The CDR3 sequence: CASSRGTGTGTPGELFF. The CDR3 bases are TGTGCCAGCAGCCGCGGAACCGGGACAGGGACTCCCGGGGAGCTGTTTTTT.